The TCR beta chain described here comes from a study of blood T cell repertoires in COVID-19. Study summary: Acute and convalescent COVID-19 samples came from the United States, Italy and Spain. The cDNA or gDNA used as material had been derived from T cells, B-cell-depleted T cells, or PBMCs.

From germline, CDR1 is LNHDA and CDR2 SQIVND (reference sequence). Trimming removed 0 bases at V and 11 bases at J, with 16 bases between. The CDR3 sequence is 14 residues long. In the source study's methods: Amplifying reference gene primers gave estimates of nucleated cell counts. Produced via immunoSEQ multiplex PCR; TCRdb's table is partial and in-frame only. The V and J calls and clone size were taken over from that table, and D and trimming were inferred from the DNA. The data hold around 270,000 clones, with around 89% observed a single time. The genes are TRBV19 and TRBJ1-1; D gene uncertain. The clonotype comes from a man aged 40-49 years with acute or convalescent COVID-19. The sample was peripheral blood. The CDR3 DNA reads TGTGCCAGTAGTATAGAGGCGGGCCCCAGAGAGGCTTTCTTT. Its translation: CASSIEAGPREAFF.